Following are 24 T cell receptor beta chains from one sample sequenced in a study of beta chain features in type 1 diabetes. Expressed TCRB transcripts were sequenced after all isolated RNA was converted to cDNA. Profiled with immunoSEQ multiplex PCR; TCRdb holds only in-frame clones, not every one. The table lists 810,000 or so clones, about a sixth of them singletons. The sample consisted of naive CD4+ T cells from blood. Receptors were obtained from a woman aged 18-30 years in good health.

The chain carries TRBV5-1 and TRBJ2-1, with 11 nucleotides matching TRBD2. CDR1 is SGHRS and CDR2 is YFSETQ in the germline V gene. Trimming at V came to 2 bases and at J to 7 bases, leaving 8 bases not matched to a gene. The CDR3 has 16 amino acids. The CDR3 region has the DNA TGCGCCAGCAGCTTAATAGCGGGAGGGTTTTTAAATGAGCAGTTCTTC. Its translation: CASSLIAGGFLNEQFF.

This clone was seen more than once but under ten times. The chain has TRBV6-5 and TRBJ1-4; no reliable D call. This CDR3 region has 15 residues. V lost 6 bases, J lost 4 bases, and 15 bases lay in between. Germline CDR1 MNHEY, CDR2 SVGAGI. For the CDR3, the DNA is TGTGCCAGCAGCCCCGTGGTATGGGGTAATGAAAAACTGTTTTTT. This sequence encodes CASSPVVWGNEKLFF.

Turning to this clone: An end of the junction differs from the germline gene, which may be a read error. This chain links TRBV7-7 with TRBJ2-3, with D uncertain. CDR1 is SSHAT and CDR2 is FNYEAQ in the germline V gene (reference sequence). This CDR3 has 13 residues. The CDR3 DNA follows: TGTGCTAGCAGCTTAGGGTTCACAGATACGCAGTATTTT. Protein: CASSLGFTDTQYF.

This clone has just a few counts. The CDR3 spells CASSYSMGPGEQYF. CDR3 DNA: TGTGCCAGCAGTTACTCGATGGGGCCGGGAGAGCAGTACTTC. The chain employs TRBV6-6 and TRBJ2-7, with D perhaps assigned TRBD1 or TRBD2 (5 bases each). Trimming shortened V by 0 bases and J by 7 bases, and 13 bases separated the two germline ends. The length of the CDR3 is 14 residues. Germline-derived CDR1 and CDR2 are MNHNY and SVGAGI (reference sequence).

This chain joins TRBV5-8 and TRBJ2-4; D may be TRBD1 or TRBD2 (6 bases each). The CDR3 consists of 13 residues. Germline CDR1 is SGHTS and CDR2 is YDEGEE. Trimming shortened V by 2 bases and J by 8 bases, and 11 bases separated the two germline ends. DNA for the CDR3: TGTGCCAGCAGCTTAAGGGGGGCCGACATTCAGTACTTC. The encoded protein is CASSLRGADIQYF.

This clone came up a few times. The rearrangement uses TRBV10-3 and TRBJ2-1; possibly TRBD2 for D (5 bases). CDR3 length: 15 residues. Germline CDR1 reads ENHRY; CDR2 reads SYGVKD. V lost 5 bases, J lost 8 bases, and 19 bases lay in between. Here the CDR3 reads CAISPGGPLRDEQFF. Here the CDR3 DNA reads TGTGCCATCAGTCCAGGTGGACCCCTGCGGGATGAGCAGTTCTTC.

This chain joins TRBV6-6 and TRBJ1-1; 12 bases are shared with TRBD1. CDR1 is MNHNY and CDR2 is SVGAGI in the germline V gene (reference sequence). The CDR3 consists of 16 residues. J lost 0 bases, V lost 6 bases, and 5 bases had no gene match. CDR3 DNA: TGTGCCAGCAGACGGGGACAGGGGGCAATGAACACTGAAGCTTTCTTT. This translates into CASRRGQGAMNTEAFF.

This sequence joins TRBV5-5 and TRBJ1-2, with D possibly matching TRBD1 (5 bases). V lost 2 bases, J lost 4 bases, and 15 bases lay in between. Germline CDR1 reads SGHKS; CDR2 reads YYEKEE (reference sequence). This CDR3 spans 15 amino acids. CDR3 sequence (DNA): TGTGCCAGCAGCTTTGGGGCGGGGAACTTCTATGGCTACACCTTC. It yields the protein CASSFGAGNFYGYTF.

The J gene is TRBJ2-4, the V gene TRBV7-9; D is possibly TRBD1 (8 bases). Germline assignment: CDR1 SEHNR and CDR2 FQNEAQ (reference sequence). This CDR3 comprises 13 residues. V lost 3 bases and J lost 8, with 11 bases in between. CDR3 sequence reads: CASSFTGGDIQYF. Here the CDR3 DNA reads TGTGCCAGCAGCTTTACAGGGGGGGACATTCAGTACTTC.

This chain connects TRBV5-1 to TRBJ2-6, with D possibly TRBD2 on 7 matching bases. The V and J ends lost 4 bases and 0 bases respectively, with 17 bases between them. Per the germline V gene, CDR1 is SGHRS and CDR2 is YFSETQ. This CDR3 region has 18 residues. The CDR3 sequence is CASSTRAGARSGANVLTF. CDR3 DNA sequence: TGCGCCAGCAGCACCCGGGCGGGGGCCCGCTCTGGGGCCAACGTCCTGACTTTC.

This clone was detected a few times. The gene calls are TRBV5-4 and TRBJ2-1, with TRBD2 matching 14 bases. V gave up 0 bases and J gave up 9 bases; unmatched junction bases: 11. CDR1 and CDR2 from the germline V gene are SGHNT and YYREEE (reference sequence). This CDR3 has 18 residues. The CDR3 loop is CASSLGGTSGSQVLEQFF. The CDR3 DNA sequence: TGTGCCAGCAGCTTGGGGGGGACTAGCGGGAGTCAGGTTCTTGAGCAGTTCTTC.

This clone was detected a few times. J is TRBJ2-5 and V is TRBV29-1; unclear D gene. The germline CDR1 and CDR2 sequences are SQVTM and ANQGSEA. Trimming left V 5 bases short and J 1 base short, with 5 bases between. This CDR3 has 11 amino acids. The CDR3 loop is CSVYSQETQYF. The CDR3 DNA follows: TGCAGCGTTTATTCCCAAGAGACCCAGTACTTC.

The genes are TRBV5-1 and TRBJ2-1; 8 bases match TRBD2. This CDR3 region has 17 residues. Per the germline V gene, CDR1 is SGHRS and CDR2 is YFSETQ. Trimming took 1 base from V and 5 from J; bases not matched to a gene: 11. The CDR3 sequence: CASSLKLADPLNNEQFF. CDR3 nucleotides: TGCGCCAGCAGCTTGAAACTAGCGGACCCTTTAAACAATGAGCAGTTCTTC. Full variable domain (outside the CDR3, taken from reference TRBV5-1 and TRBJ2-1): KAGVTQTPRYLIKTRGQQVTLSCSPISGHRSVSWYQQTPGQGLQFLFEYFSETQRNKGNFPGRFSGRQFSNSRSEMNVSTLELGDSALYLCASSLKLADPLNNEQFFGPGTRLTVL.

This rearrangement joins TRBV27 to TRBJ2-5; D is uncertain. CDR3 length equals 13 residues. The V gene's germline CDR1 is MNHEY and CDR2 SMNVEV (reference sequence). V lost 2 bases, J lost 4 bases, and 8 bases lay in between. This chain's CDR3 is CASSLTQRETQYF. CDR3 in DNA: TGTGCCAGCAGTTTAACCCAAAGAGAGACCCAGTACTTC.

V gene TRBV6-5 combines with J gene TRBJ1-1, with TRBD1 identical over 9 bases. CDR1 is MNHEY, CDR2 SVGAGI, per germline. Trimming removed 5 bases from V and 5 bases from J; junction bases left unmatched: 6. The CDR3 is made up of 14 amino acids. The CDR3 sequence: CASSPGTGKTEAFF. Written as DNA, the CDR3 is TGTGCCAGCAGTCCCGGGACAGGGAAGACTGAAGCTTTCTTT.

V usage is TRBV15 and J usage is TRBJ1-5; D might be TRBD1 (6 bases). The germline V and J ends were trimmed by 0 bases and 3 bases, with 15 bases remaining between them. In germline, CDR1 is LNHNV, CDR2 YYDKDF (reference sequence). This CDR3 has 17 residues. CDR3 sequence reads: CATSRDRSTGLNQPQHF. In DNA, the CDR3 is TGTGCCACCAGCAGAGATCGGAGTACAGGGCTCAATCAGCCCCAGCATTTT. Together with reference TRBV15 and TRBJ1-5, the CDR3 gives the full variable domain: DAMVIQNPRYQVTQFGKPVTLSCSQTLNHNVMYWYQQKSSQAPKLLFHYYDKDFNNEADTPDNFQSRRPNTSFCFLDIRSPGLGDTAMYLCATSRDRSTGLNQPQHFGDGTRLSIL.

The table lists this clone with a few counts. This CDR3 reads CASSQGQNEKLFF. The CDR3, as DNA: TGTGCCAGCAGCCAGGGACAGAATGAAAAACTGTTTTTT. The rearrangement links TRBV14 to TRBJ1-4; 7 bases align to TRBD1. The V gene's germline CDR1 is SGHDN and CDR2 FVKESK. J lost 5 bases, V lost 3 bases, and 0 bases had no gene match. This CDR3 contains 13 residues.

The V gene is TRBV7-8, the J gene TRBJ2-5; D gene ambiguous. The germline CDR1 and CDR2 sequences are SGHVS and FQNEAQ. The CDR3 spans 15 residues. V dropped 5 bases and J dropped 4 bases, with 17 bases sitting between them. As DNA, the CDR3 is TGTGCCAGCAGCGCACTTCGACTGCCAAGAGAGACCCAGTACTTC. Translating gives CASSALRLPRETQYF.

Here the CDR3 reads CASSSWIDGGNTIYF. The CDR3 nucleotides are TGTGCCAGCAGCTCTTGGATCGATGGGGGAAACACCATATATTTT. The rearrangement links TRBV7-9 to TRBJ1-3; no reliable D call. The CDR3 is 15 residues long. The V gene's germline CDR1 is SEHNR and CDR2 FQNEAQ (reference sequence). Trimming removed 4 bases at V and 4 bases at J, with 14 bases between.

As regards this clone: The junction differs from germline at one of its ends, possibly a read error. This chain links TRBV7-2 with TRBJ1-5; D not certain. CDR1 and CDR2 from the germline V gene are SGHTA and FQGNSA. The CDR3 is made up of 16 amino acids. In nucleotides, the CDR3 is TGCGCCAGCAGCCAAGTGTTAGACGGATTCAATCAGCCCCAGCATTTT. Translation gives CASSQVLDGFNQPQHF.

The chain has TRBV29-1 and TRBJ1-1; D ambiguous. V lost 1 base and J 0 bases, leaving 6 bases between the germline ends. The CDR3 has 13 residues. From germline, CDR1 is SQVTM and CDR2 ANQGSEA. The CDR3 region is CSVEAGLNTEAFF. The CDR3 DNA reads as TGCAGCGTTGAAGCCGGGTTGAACACTGAAGCTTTCTTT.

As DNA, the CDR3 is TGTGCCAGCAGCCAAACTAGCTACCACACCGGGGAGCTGTTTTTT. This translates into CASSQTSYHTGELFF. The V and J genes are TRBV7-8 and TRBJ2-2, with D possibly being TRBD2 (6 bases). The V end lost 5 bases, the J end lost 3 bases, and 13 bases lay between the germline ends. Germline V gives CDR1 SGHVS, CDR2 FQNEAQ. The CDR3 sequence is 15 residues long. The full variable domain, rest sourced from reference TRBV7-8 and TRBJ2-2, is GAGVSQSPRYKVAKRGQDVALRCDPISGHVSLFWYQQALGQGPEFLTYFQNEAQLDKSGLPSDRFFAERPEGSVSTLKIQRTQQEDSAVYLCASSQTSYHTGELFFGEGSRLTVL.

This clone has a handful of counts. V gene TRBV6-5 combines with J gene TRBJ2-2; a weak D match, TRBD2 (6 bases). CDR1 is MNHEY, CDR2 SVGAGI, per germline. V was shortened by 7 bases and J by 5 bases, with 17 bases between the two germline ends. The CDR3 loop spans 15 amino acids. CDR3 nucleotide sequence: TGTGCCAGCAACGCACGGGGTGGGAGGACCGGGGAGCTGTTTTTT. It codes for CASNARGGRTGELFF.

This clone was detected a few times. This chain joins TRBV7-9 and TRBJ2-1; possibly TRBD1 for D (5 bases). Looked up from germline, CDR1 is SEHNR and CDR2 is FQNEAQ (reference sequence). With 0 bases removed from V and 4 bases from J, the gap between germline ends came to 7 bases. The CDR3 spans 14 residues. The DNA of the CDR3 is TGTGCCAGCAGCTTAGCGACAGCGTACAATGAGCAGTTCTTC. It is translated as CASSLATAYNEQFF.